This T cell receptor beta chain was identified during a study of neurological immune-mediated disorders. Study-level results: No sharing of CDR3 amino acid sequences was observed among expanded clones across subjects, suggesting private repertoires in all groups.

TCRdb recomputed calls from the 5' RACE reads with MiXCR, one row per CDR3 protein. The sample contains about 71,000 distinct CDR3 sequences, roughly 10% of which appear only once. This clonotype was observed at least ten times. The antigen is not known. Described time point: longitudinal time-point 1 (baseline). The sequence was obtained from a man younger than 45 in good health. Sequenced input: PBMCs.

The CDR3 region is CASSLIGGETQYF. CDR3 sequence (DNA): TGTGCCAGCAGCTTAATCGGTGGAGAGACCCAGTACTTC. V is TRBV7-9 and J is TRBJ2-5; no definite D call. Trimming pared 2 bases from V and 4 bases from J, leaving 8 bases between. CDR3 length: 13 residues. From germline, CDR1 is SEHNR and CDR2 FQNEAQ (reference sequence).